This note documents a single T cell receptor (beta chain) sequence. This record comes from a study of technical replicates of blood from a handful of donors. This table comes from immunoSEQ multiplex PCR, and its TCRdb copy is limited to in-frame clones, with some not included. The sample contains 60,000 or so clones, roughly 89% of which appear only once. This CDR3 comprises 16 residues. Germline-derived CDR1 and CDR2 are MGHRA and YSYEKL. The V segment lost 3 bases and the J segment 4 bases; nucleotides outside the gene matches: 9. The source is a human donor in good health. Some clones in this sample may be carry-over from other donors' samples. The V call is TRBV4-1, the J call TRBJ1-3; TRBD1 matches 7 bases. The source material was PBMCs. The DNA of the CDR3 is TGCGCCAGCAGCCAGGCGCCGACAGGGTCAGGAAACACCATATATTTT. Its protein is CASSQAPTGSGNTIYF.